These 8 T cell receptor beta chains were sequenced from one sample in a study of CD8+ T cells in alopecia areata. The authors extracted RNA and reverse transcribed it into cDNA as the sequencing template. Assay: immunoSEQ multiplex PCR; the TCRdb copy retains only in-frame clones and omits some. The sample has some 120,000 clones, about 51% seen once. The material sequenced was NKG2D-low CD8+ T cells sorted from blood. The receptors here all came from a human donor with alopecia areata.

V and J are TRBV11-2 and TRBJ2-1; D is ambiguous. This CDR3 has 11 amino acids. The V gene's germline CDR1 is SGHAT and CDR2 FQNNGV. Trimming removed 3 bases at V and 8 bases at J, with 5 bases between. CDR3: CASSFSYEQFF. The CDR3 nucleotides are TGTGCCAGCAGCTTTAGCTATGAGCAGTTCTTC.

The rearrangement links TRBV28 to TRBJ2-7; a possible D gene is TRBD1 (5 bases). V gave up 6 bases and J gave up 2 bases, with 8 bases separating them. In germline, CDR1 is MDHEN, CDR2 SYDVKM. This CDR3 spans 12 amino acids. This chain's CDR3 is CASSMTAYEQYF. DNA for the CDR3: TGTGCCAGCAGCATGACAGCCTACGAGCAGTACTTC.

The V gene is TRBV30, the J gene TRBJ2-2; D could derive from TRBD1 or TRBD2 (5 bases each). CDR1 is GTSNPN, CDR2 SVGIG, per germline (reference sequence). Between the trimmed V and J ends, which lost 3 bases and 6 bases, there was a span of 8 bases. The CDR3 is made up of 12 amino acids. CDR3 loop: CAWRGVPGELFF. CDR3 nucleotide sequence: TGTGCCTGGAGGGGGGTTCCCGGGGAGCTGTTTTTT. The variable domain in full, with the rest retrieved from reference TRBV30 and TRBJ2-2, is SQTIHQWPATLVQPVGSPLSLECTVEGTSNPNLYWYRQAAGRGLQLLFYSVGIGQISSEVPQNLSASRPQDRQFILSSKKLLLSDSGFYLCAWRGVPGELFFGEGSRLTVL.

The chain combines TRBV15 with TRBJ2-7; 9 nucleotides line up with TRBD1. V trimming: 2 bases; J trimming: 7 bases; junction bases outside the gene matches: 6. Germline loops: CDR1 LNHNV, CDR2 YYDKDF (reference sequence). The CDR3 spans 14 residues. This chain's CDR3 is CATSRRDRVDEQYF. DNA of the CDR3: TGTGCCACCAGCAGAAGGGACAGGGTAGATGAGCAGTACTTC.

The rearrangement links TRBV30 to TRBJ2-1; D gene ambiguous. V was pared by 5 bases and J by 6 bases, with 11 bases between. Germline CDR1 is GTSNPN and CDR2 is SVGIG (reference sequence). CDR3 length: 12 residues. The CDR3 spells CAWADMANEQFF. CDR3 sequence (DNA): TGTGCCTGGGCTGACATGGCCAATGAGCAGTTCTTC.

A few counts support this clone. The chain links TRBV11-3 to TRBJ2-7, with D tentatively TRBD2 (6 bases). The V gene's germline CDR1 is SGHNT and CDR2 YENEEA. CDR3 length: 15 amino acids. Deletions cut 1 base from V and 0 bases from J, with 10 bases between. In DNA, the CDR3 is TGTGCCAGCAGCTTAGTCGGGGGAACCTCCTACGAGCAGTACTTC. Residues: CASSLVGGTSYEQYF.

V usage is TRBV30 and J usage is TRBJ2-5; a weak D match, TRBD1 (6 bases). Germline assignment: CDR1 GTSNPN and CDR2 SVGIG (reference sequence). V lost 1 base, J lost 3 bases, and 15 bases lay in between. This CDR3 region has 15 residues. The CDR3 here is CAWSAQGPHEETQYF. For the CDR3, the DNA is TGTGCCTGGAGTGCACAGGGTCCCCACGAAGAGACCCAGTACTTC.

This chain connects TRBV29-1 to TRBJ2-7; D is unresolved. The CDR3 covers 13 residues. With 7 bases removed from V and 4 bases from J, the gap between germline ends came to 17 bases. Germline assignment: CDR1 SQVTM and CDR2 ANQGSEA. CDR3 nucleotide sequence: TGCAGCGCGTTACACCCCGAAAGTTACGAGCAGTACTTC. Residues: CSALHPESYEQYF.